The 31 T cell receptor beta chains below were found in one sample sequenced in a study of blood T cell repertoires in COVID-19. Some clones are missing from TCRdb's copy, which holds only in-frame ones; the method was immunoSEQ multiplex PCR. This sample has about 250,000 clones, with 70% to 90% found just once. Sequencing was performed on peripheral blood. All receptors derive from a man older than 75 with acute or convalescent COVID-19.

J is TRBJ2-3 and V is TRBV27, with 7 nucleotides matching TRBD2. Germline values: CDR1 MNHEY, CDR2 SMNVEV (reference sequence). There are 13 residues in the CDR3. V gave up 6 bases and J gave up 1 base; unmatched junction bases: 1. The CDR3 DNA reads TGTGCCAGCAGGGGAGGGCGCACAGATACGCAGTATTTT. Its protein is CASRGGRTDTQYF.

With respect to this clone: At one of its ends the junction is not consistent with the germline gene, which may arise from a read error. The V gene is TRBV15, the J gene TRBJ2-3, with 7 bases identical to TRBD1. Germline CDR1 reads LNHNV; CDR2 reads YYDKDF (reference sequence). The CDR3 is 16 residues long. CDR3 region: CATRREGALSTDTQYF. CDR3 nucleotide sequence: TGTGCCACCAGGAGAGAGGGGGCATTGAGCACAGATACGCAGTATTTT.

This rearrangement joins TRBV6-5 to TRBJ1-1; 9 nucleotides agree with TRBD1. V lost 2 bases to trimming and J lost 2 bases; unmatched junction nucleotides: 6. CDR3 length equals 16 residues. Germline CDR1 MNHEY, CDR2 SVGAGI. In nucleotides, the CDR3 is TGTGCCAGCAGTTACACCGAGGACAGGGGAAACACTGAAGCTTTCTTT. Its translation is CASSYTEDRGNTEAFF.

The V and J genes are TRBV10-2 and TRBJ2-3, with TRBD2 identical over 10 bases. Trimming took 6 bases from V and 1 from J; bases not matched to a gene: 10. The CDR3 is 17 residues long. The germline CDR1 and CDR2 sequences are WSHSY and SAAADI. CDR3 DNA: TGCGCCAGCAGCCTTTCTAGCGGGGGCTTTCGCACAGATACGCAGTATTTT. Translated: CASSLSSGGFRTDTQYF.

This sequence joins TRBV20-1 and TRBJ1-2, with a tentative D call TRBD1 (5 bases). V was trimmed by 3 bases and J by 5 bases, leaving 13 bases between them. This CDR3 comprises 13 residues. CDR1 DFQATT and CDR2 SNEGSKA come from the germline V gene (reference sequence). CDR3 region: CSASLQASYGYTF. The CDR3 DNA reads TGCAGTGCTAGTCTACAGGCCTCTTATGGCTACACCTTC.

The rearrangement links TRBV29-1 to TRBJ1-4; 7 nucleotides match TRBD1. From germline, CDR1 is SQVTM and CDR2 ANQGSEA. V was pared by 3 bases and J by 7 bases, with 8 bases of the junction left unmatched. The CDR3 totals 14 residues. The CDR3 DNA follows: TGCAGCGTTGAGAGACAGGGAATCAGTGAAAAACTGTTTTTT. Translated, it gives CSVERQGISEKLFF.

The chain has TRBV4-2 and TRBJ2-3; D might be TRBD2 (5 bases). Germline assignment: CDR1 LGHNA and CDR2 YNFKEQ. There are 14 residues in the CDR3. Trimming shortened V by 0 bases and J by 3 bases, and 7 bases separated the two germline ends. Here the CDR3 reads CASSQDGETDTQYF. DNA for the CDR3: TGTGCCAGCAGCCAAGATGGGGAGACAGATACGCAGTATTTT.

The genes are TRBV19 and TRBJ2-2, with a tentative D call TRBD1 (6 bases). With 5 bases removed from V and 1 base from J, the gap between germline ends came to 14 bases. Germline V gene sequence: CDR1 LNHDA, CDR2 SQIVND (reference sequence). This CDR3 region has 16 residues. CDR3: CASSGGTGKNTGELFF. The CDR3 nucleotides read TGTGCCAGTAGTGGAGGTACAGGGAAGAACACCGGGGAGCTGTTTTTT.

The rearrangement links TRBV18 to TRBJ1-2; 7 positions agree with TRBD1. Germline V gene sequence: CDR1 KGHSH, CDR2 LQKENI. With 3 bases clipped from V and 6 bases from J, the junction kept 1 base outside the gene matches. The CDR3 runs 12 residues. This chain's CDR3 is CASSPGQDGYTF. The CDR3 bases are TGTGCCAGCTCACCCGGACAGGATGGCTACACCTTC.

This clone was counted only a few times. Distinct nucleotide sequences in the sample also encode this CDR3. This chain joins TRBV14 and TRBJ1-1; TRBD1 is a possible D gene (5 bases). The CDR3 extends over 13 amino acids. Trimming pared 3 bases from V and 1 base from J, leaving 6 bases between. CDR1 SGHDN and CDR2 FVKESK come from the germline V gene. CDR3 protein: CASSQGGNTEAFF. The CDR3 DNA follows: TGTGCCAGCAGCCAGGGGGGGAACACTGAAGCTTTCTTT.

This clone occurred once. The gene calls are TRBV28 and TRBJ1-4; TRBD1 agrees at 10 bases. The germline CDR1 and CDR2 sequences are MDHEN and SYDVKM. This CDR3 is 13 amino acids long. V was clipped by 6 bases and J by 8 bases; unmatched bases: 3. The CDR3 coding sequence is TGTGCCAGCAGGTGGACAGGGGGGGAAAAACTGTTTTTT. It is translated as CASRWTGGEKLFF.

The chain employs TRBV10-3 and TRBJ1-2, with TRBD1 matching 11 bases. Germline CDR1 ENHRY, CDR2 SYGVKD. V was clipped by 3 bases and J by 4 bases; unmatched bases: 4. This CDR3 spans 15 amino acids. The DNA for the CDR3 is TGTGCCATCAGTGAAGGGGACAGGGGGTTCTATGGCTACACCTTC. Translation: CAISEGDRGFYGYTF.

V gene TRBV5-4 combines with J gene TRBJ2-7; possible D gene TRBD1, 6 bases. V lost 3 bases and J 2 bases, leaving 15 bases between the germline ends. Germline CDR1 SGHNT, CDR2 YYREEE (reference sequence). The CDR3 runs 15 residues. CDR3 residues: CASSSAKGVPYEQYF. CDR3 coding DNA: TGTGCCAGCAGCTCGGCCAAGGGGGTTCCCTACGAGCAGTACTTC.

CDR3: CASSLQGRETQYF. The CDR3 DNA follows: TGCGCCAGCAGCTTACAGGGGCGGGAGACCCAGTACTTC. V is TRBV5-1 and J is TRBJ2-5, with 7 bases matching TRBD1. This CDR3 spans 13 amino acids. Trimming removed 2 bases from V and 5 bases from J; junction bases left unmatched: 3. CDR1 and CDR2 (germline): SGHRS, YFSETQ.

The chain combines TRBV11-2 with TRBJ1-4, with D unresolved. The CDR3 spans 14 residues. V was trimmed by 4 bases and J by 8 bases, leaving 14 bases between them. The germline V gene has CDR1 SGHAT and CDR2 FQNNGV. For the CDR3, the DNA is TGTGCCAGCAGCTCAAGGGAGGGTGGAGAAAAACTGTTTTTT. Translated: CASSSREGGEKLFF.

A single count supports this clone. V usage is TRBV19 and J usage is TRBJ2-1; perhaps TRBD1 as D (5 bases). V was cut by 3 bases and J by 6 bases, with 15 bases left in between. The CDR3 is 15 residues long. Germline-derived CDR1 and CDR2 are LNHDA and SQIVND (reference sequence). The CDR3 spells CASSMAGLGSNEQFF. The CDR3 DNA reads TGTGCCAGTAGTATGGCAGGGTTGGGATCCAATGAGCAGTTCTTC.

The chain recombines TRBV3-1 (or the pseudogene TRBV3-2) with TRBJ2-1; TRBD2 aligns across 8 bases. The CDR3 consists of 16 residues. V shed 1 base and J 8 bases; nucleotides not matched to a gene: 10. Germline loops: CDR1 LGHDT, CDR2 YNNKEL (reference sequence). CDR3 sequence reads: CASSQGGSGRIYEQFF. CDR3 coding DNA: TGTGCCAGCAGCCAAGGTGGAAGCGGGAGAATCTATGAGCAGTTCTTC.

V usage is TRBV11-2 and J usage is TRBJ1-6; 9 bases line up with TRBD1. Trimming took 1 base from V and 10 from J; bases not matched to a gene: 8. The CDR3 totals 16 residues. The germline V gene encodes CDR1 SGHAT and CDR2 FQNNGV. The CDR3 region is CASSLVGGQGRSPLHF. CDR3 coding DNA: TGTGCCAGCAGCTTAGTGGGGGGACAGGGCCGGTCACCCCTCCACTTT. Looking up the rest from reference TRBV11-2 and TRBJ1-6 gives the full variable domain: EAGVAQSPRYKIIEKRQSVAFWCNPISGHATLYWYQQILGQGPKLLIQFQNNGVVDDSQLPKDRFSAERLKGVDSTLKIQPAKLEDSAVYLCASSLVGGQGRSPLHFGNGTRLTVT.

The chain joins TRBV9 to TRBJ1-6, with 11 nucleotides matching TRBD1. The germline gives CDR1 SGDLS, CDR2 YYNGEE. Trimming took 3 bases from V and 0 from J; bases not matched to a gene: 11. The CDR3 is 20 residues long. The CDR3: CASSAWTGGASSSYNSPLHF. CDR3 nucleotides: TGTGCCAGCAGCGCATGGACAGGGGGCGCATCTAGCTCCTATAATTCACCCCTCCACTTT.

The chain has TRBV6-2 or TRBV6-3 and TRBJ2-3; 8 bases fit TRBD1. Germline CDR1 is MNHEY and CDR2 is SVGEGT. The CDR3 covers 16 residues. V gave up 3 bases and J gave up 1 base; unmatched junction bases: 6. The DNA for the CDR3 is TGTGCCAGCAGTTATCTCCTGGGACAGGGCACAGATACGCAGTATTTT. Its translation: CASSYLLGQGTDTQYF.

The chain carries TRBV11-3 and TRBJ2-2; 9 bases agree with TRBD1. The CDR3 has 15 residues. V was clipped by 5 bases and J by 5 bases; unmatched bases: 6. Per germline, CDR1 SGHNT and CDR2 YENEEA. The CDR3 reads CASSEQGAGTGELFF. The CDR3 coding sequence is TGTGCCAGCAGCGAACAGGGGGCGGGTACCGGGGAGCTGTTTTTT.

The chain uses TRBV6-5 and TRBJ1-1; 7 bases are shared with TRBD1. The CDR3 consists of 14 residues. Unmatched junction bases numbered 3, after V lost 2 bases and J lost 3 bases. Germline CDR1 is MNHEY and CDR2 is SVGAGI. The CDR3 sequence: CASSYRQGYTEAFF. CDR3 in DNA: TGTGCCAGCAGTTACAGACAGGGTTACACTGAAGCTTTCTTT.

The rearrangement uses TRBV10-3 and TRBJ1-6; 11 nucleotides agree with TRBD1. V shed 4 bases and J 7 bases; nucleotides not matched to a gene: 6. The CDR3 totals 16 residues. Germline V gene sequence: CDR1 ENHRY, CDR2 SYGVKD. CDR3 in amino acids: CAISVGQGESNSPLHF. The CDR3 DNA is TGTGCCATCAGTGTGGGACAGGGGGAGAGCAATTCACCCCTCCACTTT.

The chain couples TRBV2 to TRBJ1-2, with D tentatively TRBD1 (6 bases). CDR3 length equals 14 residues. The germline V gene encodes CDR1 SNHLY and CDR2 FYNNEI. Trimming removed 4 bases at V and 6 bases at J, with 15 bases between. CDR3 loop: CASSARMGADGYTF. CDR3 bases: TGTGCCAGCAGTGCCCGGATGGGGGCGGATGGCTACACCTTC. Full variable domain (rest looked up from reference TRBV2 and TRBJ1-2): EPEVTQTPSHQVTQMGQEVILRCVPISNHLYFYWYRQILGQKVEFLVSFYNNEISEKSEIFDDQFSVERPDGSNFTLKIRSTKLEDSAMYFCASSARMGADGYTFGSGTRLTVV.

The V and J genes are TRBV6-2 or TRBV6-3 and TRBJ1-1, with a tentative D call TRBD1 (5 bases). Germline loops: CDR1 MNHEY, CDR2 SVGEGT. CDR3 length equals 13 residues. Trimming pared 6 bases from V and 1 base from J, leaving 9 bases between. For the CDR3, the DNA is TGTGCCAGCAGCCGGACATCGAACACTGAAGCTTTCTTT. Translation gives CASSRTSNTEAFF.

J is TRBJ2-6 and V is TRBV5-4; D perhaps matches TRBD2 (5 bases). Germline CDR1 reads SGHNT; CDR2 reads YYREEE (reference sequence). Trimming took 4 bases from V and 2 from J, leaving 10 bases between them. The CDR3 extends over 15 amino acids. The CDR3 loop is CASSPPRAGANVLTF. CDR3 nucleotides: TGTGCCAGCAGCCCGCCGCGGGCTGGGGCCAACGTCCTGACTTTC.

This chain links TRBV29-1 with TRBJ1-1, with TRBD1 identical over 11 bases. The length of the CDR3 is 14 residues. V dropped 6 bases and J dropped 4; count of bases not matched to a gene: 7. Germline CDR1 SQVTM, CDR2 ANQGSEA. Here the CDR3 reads CSVIWGQGGTEAFF. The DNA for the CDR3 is TGCAGCGTAATTTGGGGACAGGGGGGCACTGAAGCTTTCTTT.

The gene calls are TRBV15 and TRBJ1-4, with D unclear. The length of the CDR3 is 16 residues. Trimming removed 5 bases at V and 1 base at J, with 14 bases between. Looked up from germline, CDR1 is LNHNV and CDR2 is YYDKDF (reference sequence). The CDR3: CATSRPGLRTNEKLFF. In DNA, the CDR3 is TGTGCCACCAGCCGACCCGGGTTAAGAACTAATGAAAAACTGTTTTTT.

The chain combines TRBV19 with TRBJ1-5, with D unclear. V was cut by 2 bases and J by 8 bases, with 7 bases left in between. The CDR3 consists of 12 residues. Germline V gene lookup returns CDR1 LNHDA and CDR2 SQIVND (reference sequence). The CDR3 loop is CASSITGEPQHF. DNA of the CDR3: TGTGCCAGTAGTATAACGGGTGAGCCCCAGCATTTT.

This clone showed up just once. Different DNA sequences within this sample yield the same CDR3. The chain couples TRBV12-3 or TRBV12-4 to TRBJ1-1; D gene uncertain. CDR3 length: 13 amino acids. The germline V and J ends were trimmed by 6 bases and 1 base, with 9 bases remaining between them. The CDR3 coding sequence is TGTGCCAGCAGCTACGGGAGGAACACTGAAGCTTTCTTT. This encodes CASSYGRNTEAFF.

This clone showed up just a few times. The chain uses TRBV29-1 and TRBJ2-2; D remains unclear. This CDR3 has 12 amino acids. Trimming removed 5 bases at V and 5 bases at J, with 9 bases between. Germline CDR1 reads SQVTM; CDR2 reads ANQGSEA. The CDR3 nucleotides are TGCAGCGTTACTCCTAGAACCGGGGAGCTGTTTTTT. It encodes CSVTPRTGELFF.